Listed below are T cell receptor beta chains from one sample, sequenced in a study of Ad26.COV2.S vaccination and SARS-CoV-2 variants. Only in-frame clones appear in the TCRdb table, and some are missing; sequencing was by immunoSEQ multiplex PCR. The repertoire consists of about 400,000 clones, with 92% occurring once and the leading ten covering around 1.7%. The sample consisted of peripheral blood, taken in a trial of Ad26.COV2.S vaccine versus placebo. These receptors originate from a person aged 18-60 years who received the Ad26.COV2.S COVID-19 vaccine or a placebo. CDR3s include the opening cysteine and the closing phenylalanine or tryptophan. The D gene is left open where the match is weak. Some rows have no size entry. The others give once, few or many, or a class for an expanded clone.

CASSRWASGGGQETQYF TGTGCCAGCTCACGATGGGCTAGCGGGGGCGGTCAGGAGACCCAGTACTTC once TRBJ2-5 TRBV18 TRBD2
CATSTRRLAEQYF TGTGCCACCAGCACCCGACGTTTGGCCGAGCAGTACTTC . TRBJ2-7 TRBV15 .
CASSYLYEVDTQYF TGTGCCAGCAGTTACCTCTACGAAGTAGATACGCAGTATTTT . TRBJ2-3 TRBV6-5 .
CASSQLTGGDTYGYTF TGTGCCAGCTCACAACTGACAGGGGGCGATACCTATGGCTACACCTTC . TRBJ1-2 TRBV18 TRBD1
CASSFSSGDYYEQYF TGCGCCAGCAGCTTTTCTAGCGGGGACTATTACGAGCAGTACTTC . TRBJ2-7 TRBV5-1 TRBD2
CASRDVGSFTDTQYF TGTGCCAGTAGGGATGTCGGGTCGTTCACAGATACGCAGTATTTT . TRBJ2-3 TRBV19 .
CAWSYGRNTEAFF TGTGCCTGGAGTTATGGCAGGAACACTGAAGCTTTCTTT . TRBJ1-1 TRBV30 .
CARSSEVHTEAFF TGTGCCAGAAGCTCCGAAGTACACACTGAAGCTTTCTTT . TRBJ1-1 TRBV5-3 .
CASSLQGGINQPQHF TGTGCCAGCAGTTTACAGGGGGGAATCAATCAGCCCCAGCATTTT . TRBJ1-5 TRBV28 TRBD1
CATSTAQGPEAFF TGTGCCACCAGCACCGCACAGGGGCCTGAAGCTTTCTTT . TRBJ1-1 TRBV15 TRBD1
CASSEQGGGPNTEAFF TGTGCCAGCAGTGAACAGGGCGGAGGACCTAACACTGAAGCTTTCTTT . TRBJ1-1 TRBV28 .
CASSKAGAPCYGYTF TGTGCCAGCAGCAAAGCGGGGGCGCCTTGCTATGGCTACACCTTC . TRBJ1-2 TRBV21-1 .
CASSLSRADEQFF TGCGCCAGCAGCCTATCAAGGGCGGATGAGCAGTTCTTC . TRBJ2-1 TRBV10-1 .
CASIKGGLQETQYF TGTGCCAGCATCAAGGGGGGCCTACAAGAGACCCAGTACTTC . TRBJ2-5 TRBV7-2 .
CASSSPRAGSEQYF TGTGCCAGCAGCTCCCCTCGGGCCGGGAGTGAGCAGTACTTC . TRBJ2-7 TRBV7-2 .
CASSIAPGPAYEQYF TGTGCCAGTAGTATAGCCCCCGGTCCAGCCTACGAGCAGTACTTC . TRBJ2-7 TRBV19 .
CASSPGTGFFGTDTQYF TGTGCCAGCAGTCCCGGGACAGGGTTCTTCGGGACAGATACGCAGTATTTT . TRBJ2-3 TRBV6-2/TRBV6-3 TRBD1
CATAHYEQYF TGTGCCACCGCGCATTACGAGCAGTACTTC . TRBJ2-7 TRBV28 .
CAIMEGSSSYNEQFF TGTGCCATCATGGAGGGTAGTAGCTCCTACAATGAGCAGTTCTTC . TRBJ2-1 TRBV10-3 .
CASSETGRTDTQYF TGTGCCAGCAGTGAGACAGGGCGCACAGATACGCAGTATTTT . TRBJ2-3 TRBV25-1 TRBD1
CATGQGVYNEQFF TGTGCCACCGGACAGGGGGTTTACAATGAGCAGTTCTTC once TRBJ2-1 TRBV15 TRBD1
CAWSGGAGDEQYF TGTGCCTGGAGTGGGGGGGCTGGGGACGAGCAGTACTTC . TRBJ2-7 TRBV30 .
CASGWDRGGYEQYF TGTGCTAGTGGTTGGGACAGGGGAGGCTACGAGCAGTACTTC . TRBJ2-7 TRBV12-5 TRBD1
CASSLTPPGQGVHEQYF TGCGCCAGCAGCTTGACCCCGCCGGGACAGGGGGTCCACGAGCAGTACTTC once TRBJ2-7 TRBV5-1 TRBD1
CASSYSRENTEAFF TGTGCCAGCAGTTACTCCAGGGAGAACACTGAAGCTTTCTTT . TRBJ1-1 TRBV6-2/TRBV6-3 .
CASRPVWTLVNYGYTF TGTGCCAGTAGACCCGTATGGACGCTCGTTAACTATGGCTACACCTTC . TRBJ1-2 TRBV19 .
CATSGFGDGSYNEQFF TGTGCCACCAGTGGGTTTGGGGACGGGTCCTACAATGAGCAGTTCTTC . TRBJ2-1 TRBV24-1 .
CASSPNYRVGYTF TGTGCCAGCAGCCCCAACTACAGGGTCGGCTACACCTTC . TRBJ1-2 TRBV7-8 .